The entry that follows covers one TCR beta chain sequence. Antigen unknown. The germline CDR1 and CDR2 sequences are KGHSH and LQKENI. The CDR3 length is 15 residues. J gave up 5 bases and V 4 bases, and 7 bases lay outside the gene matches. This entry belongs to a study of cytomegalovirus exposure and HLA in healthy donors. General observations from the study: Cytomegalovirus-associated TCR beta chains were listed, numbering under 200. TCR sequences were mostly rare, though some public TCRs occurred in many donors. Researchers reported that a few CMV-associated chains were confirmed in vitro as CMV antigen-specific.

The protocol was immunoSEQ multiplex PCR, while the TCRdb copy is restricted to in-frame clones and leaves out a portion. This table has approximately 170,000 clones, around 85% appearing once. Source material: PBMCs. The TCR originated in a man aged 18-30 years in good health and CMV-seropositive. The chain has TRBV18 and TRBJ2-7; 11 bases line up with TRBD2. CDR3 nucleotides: TGTGCCAGCTCACTAGCGGGGGGGCCTGCAAACGAGCAGTACTTC. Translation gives CASSLAGGPANEQYF. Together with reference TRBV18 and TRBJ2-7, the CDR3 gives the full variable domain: NAGVMQNPRHLVRRRGQEARLRCSPMKGHSHVYWYRQLPEEGLKFMVYLQKENIIDESGMPKERFSAEFPKEGPSILRIQQVVRGDSAAYFCASSLAGGPANEQYFGPGTRLTVT.